Listed below are T cell receptor beta chains from one sample, sequenced in a study of blood T cell repertoires in COVID-19. Assay used: immunoSEQ multiplex PCR; TCRdb lists only in-frame clones, some missing. The sample carries 300,000 or so clones, roughly nine tenths recorded once. The source material was peripheral blood. The receptor set was obtained from a woman in her twenties or thirties with COVID-19, enrolled during active disease. Each CDR3 is given with its conserved first and last residue. The order of the fields is J gene, clone size, CDR3 length, V gene, D gene, CDR3 protein, CDR3 DNA. The D gene is left open where the match is weak. Clone size appears in some rows only: once, few, many, or a class for an expanded clone.

j_call: TRBJ2-7; clone_size: -; cdr3_length: 14; v_call: TRBV2; d_call: TRBD1; cdr3_aa: CASSPQGVNYEQYF; cdr3_nt: TGTGCCAGCAGTCCACAGGGGGTGAACTACGAGCAGTACTTC
j_call: TRBJ1-2; clone_size: -; cdr3_length: 15; v_call: TRBV27; d_call: TRBD1; cdr3_aa: CASRLTGTGAYGYTF; cdr3_nt: TGTGCCAGCAGATTAACCGGGACAGGGGCCTATGGCTACACCTTC
j_call: TRBJ1-1; clone_size: -; cdr3_length: 16; v_call: TRBV2; d_call: -; cdr3_aa: CASTSGGKTGNTEAFF; cdr3_nt: TGTGCCAGCACGTCGGGAGGGAAGACAGGGAACACTGAAGCTTTCTTT
j_call: TRBJ2-3; clone_size: -; cdr3_length: 18; v_call: TRBV5-6; d_call: TRBD2; cdr3_aa: CASSLRVGLAGVGDTQYF; cdr3_nt: TGTGCCAGCAGCCTGAGGGTGGGACTAGCGGGAGTTGGAGATACGCAGTATTTT
j_call: TRBJ2-1; clone_size: -; cdr3_length: 18; v_call: TRBV13; d_call: TRBD2; cdr3_aa: CASTTTPGGAGDRNEQFF; cdr3_nt: TGTGCCAGCACCACTACTCCGGGGGGGGCGGGAGATCGAAATGAGCAGTTCTTC
j_call: TRBJ1-1; clone_size: -; cdr3_length: 14; v_call: TRBV7-9; d_call: -; cdr3_aa: CASSLGRTNTEAFF; cdr3_nt: TGTGCCAGCAGCTTGGGCAGAACGAACACTGAAGCTTTCTTT
j_call: TRBJ2-5; clone_size: -; cdr3_length: 15; v_call: TRBV4-2; d_call: -; cdr3_aa: CASSQETGEIETQYF; cdr3_nt: TGTGCCAGCAGCCAAGAGACGGGAGAGATAGAGACCCAGTACTTC
j_call: TRBJ2-3; clone_size: -; cdr3_length: 15; v_call: TRBV15; d_call: -; cdr3_aa: CATSRGVGGTDTQYF; cdr3_nt: TGTGCCACCAGCAGAGGGGTAGGGGGCACAGATACGCAGTATTTT
j_call: TRBJ1-5; clone_size: -; cdr3_length: 12; v_call: TRBV29-1; d_call: -; cdr3_aa: CSVGSTDQPQHF; cdr3_nt: TGCAGCGTTGGCTCAACGGATCAGCCCCAGCATTTT
j_call: TRBJ1-4; clone_size: -; cdr3_length: 13; v_call: TRBV29-1; d_call: -; cdr3_aa: CSVDRGQGEKLFF; cdr3_nt: TGCAGCGTTGACAGGGGCCAAGGTGAAAAACTGTTTTTT
j_call: TRBJ2-1; clone_size: -; cdr3_length: 14; v_call: TRBV7-7; d_call: TRBD1; cdr3_aa: CASSLSDRAHEQFF; cdr3_nt: TGTGCCAGCAGCTTGTCGGACAGGGCCCATGAGCAGTTCTTC
j_call: TRBJ2-5; clone_size: -; cdr3_length: 15; v_call: TRBV2; d_call: TRBD2; cdr3_aa: CASSATLAAQETQYF; cdr3_nt: TGTGCCAGCAGCGCAACACTAGCGGCCCAAGAGACCCAGTACTTC
j_call: TRBJ1-2; clone_size: -; cdr3_length: 15; v_call: TRBV18; d_call: TRBD1; cdr3_aa: CASSSGTGGTYGYTF; cdr3_nt: TGTGCCAGCTCATCCGGGACAGGGGGCACCTATGGCTACACCTTC
j_call: TRBJ2-1; clone_size: -; cdr3_length: 14; v_call: TRBV25-1; d_call: -; cdr3_aa: CASSIGIGANEQFF; cdr3_nt: TGTGCCAGCAGTATTGGCATAGGGGCGAATGAGCAGTTCTTC
j_call: TRBJ2-1; clone_size: -; cdr3_length: 20; v_call: TRBV2; d_call: TRBD2; cdr3_aa: CASRGGTSRDMRGSYNEQFF; cdr3_nt: TGTGCCAGCAGAGGGGGGACTAGCAGAGATATGAGAGGGTCCTACAATGAGCAGTTCTTC
j_call: TRBJ1-5; clone_size: once; cdr3_length: 15; v_call: TRBV19; d_call: -; cdr3_aa: CASSIDRTVSQPQHF; cdr3_nt: TGTGCCAGTAGTATAGATCGGACAGTGTCCCAGCCCCAGCATTTT
j_call: TRBJ1-1; clone_size: once; cdr3_length: 12; v_call: TRBV5-5; d_call: TRBD1; cdr3_aa: CASSLWDREAFF; cdr3_nt: TGTGCCAGCAGCCTATGGGACAGGGAAGCTTTCTTT
j_call: TRBJ1-2; clone_size: -; cdr3_length: 15; v_call: TRBV6-5; d_call: TRBD1; cdr3_aa: CASRHTGGGKSGYTF; cdr3_nt: TGTGCCAGCAGACACACAGGGGGCGGAAAGAGTGGCTACACCTTC
j_call: TRBJ2-2; clone_size: once; cdr3_length: 13; v_call: TRBV11-2; d_call: TRBD2; cdr3_aa: CASRAGVTGELFF; cdr3_nt: TGTGCCAGCAGGGCGGGAGTGACCGGGGAGCTGTTTTTT
j_call: TRBJ1-3; clone_size: few; cdr3_length: 14; v_call: TRBV7-8; d_call: TRBD1; cdr3_aa: CASSHRGSGNTIYF; cdr3_nt: TGTGCCAGCAGCCACAGGGGTTCCGGAAACACCATATATTTT
j_call: TRBJ1-4; clone_size: -; cdr3_length: 12; v_call: TRBV6-1; d_call: -; cdr3_aa: CASSASPGVTFF; cdr3_nt: TGTGCCAGCAGTGCCTCACCCGGGGTTACGTTTTTT
j_call: TRBJ2-7; clone_size: -; cdr3_length: 13; v_call: TRBV29-1; d_call: TRBD1; cdr3_aa: CSVIGTGAVRQYF; cdr3_nt: TGCAGCGTTATTGGGACAGGGGCCGTCCGGCAGTACTTC
j_call: TRBJ1-1; clone_size: -; cdr3_length: 15; v_call: TRBV21-1; d_call: -; cdr3_aa: CASSEGRAATTEAFF; cdr3_nt: TGTGCCAGCAGCGAAGGGAGGGCCGCTACAACTGAAGCTTTCTTT
j_call: TRBJ1-1; clone_size: -; cdr3_length: 13; v_call: TRBV19; d_call: -; cdr3_aa: CASSFNKNTEAFF; cdr3_nt: TGTGCCAGTAGTTTTAACAAGAACACTGAAGCTTTCTTT
j_call: TRBJ1-2; clone_size: once; cdr3_length: 13; v_call: TRBV6-5; d_call: TRBD1; cdr3_aa: CASPKDRGIGYTF; cdr3_nt: TGTGCCAGCCCAAAGGACAGGGGGATTGGCTACACCTTC
j_call: TRBJ1-5; clone_size: few; cdr3_length: 12; v_call: TRBV28; d_call: TRBD1; cdr3_aa: CASETGDQPQHF; cdr3_nt: TGTGCCAGCGAAACAGGGGATCAGCCCCAGCATTTT
j_call: TRBJ1-1; clone_size: once; cdr3_length: 14; v_call: TRBV5-1; d_call: -; cdr3_aa: CASSPDSMNTEAFF; cdr3_nt: TGCGCCAGCAGCCCGGACAGTATGAACACTGAAGCTTTCTTT
j_call: TRBJ2-7; clone_size: once; cdr3_length: 14; v_call: TRBV25-1; d_call: TRBD2; cdr3_aa: CASRGGLAGGEQYF; cdr3_nt: TGTGCCAGCAGGGGAGGACTAGCGGGAGGAGAGCAGTACTTC
j_call: TRBJ2-1; clone_size: -; cdr3_length: 17; v_call: TRBV27; d_call: TRBD2; cdr3_aa: CASSRPSGTSGRNEQFF; cdr3_nt: TGTGCCAGCAGTAGACCCTCCGGGACTAGCGGGAGAAATGAGCAGTTCTTC
j_call: TRBJ2-2; clone_size: -; cdr3_length: 14; v_call: TRBV19; d_call: -; cdr3_aa: CASSWGERTGELFF; cdr3_nt: TGTGCCAGTAGTTGGGGGGAGAGAACCGGGGAGCTGTTTTTT
j_call: TRBJ2-3; clone_size: -; cdr3_length: 15; v_call: TRBV25-1; d_call: TRBD1; cdr3_aa: CASSETGATTDTQYF; cdr3_nt: TGTGCCAGCAGTGAGACAGGGGCCACCACAGATACGCAGTATTTT
j_call: TRBJ2-1; clone_size: -; cdr3_length: 16; v_call: TRBV10-1; d_call: TRBD2; cdr3_aa: CASSEWTSGSSNEQFF; cdr3_nt: TGCGCCAGCAGTGAGTGGACTAGCGGGAGTTCAAATGAGCAGTTCTTC